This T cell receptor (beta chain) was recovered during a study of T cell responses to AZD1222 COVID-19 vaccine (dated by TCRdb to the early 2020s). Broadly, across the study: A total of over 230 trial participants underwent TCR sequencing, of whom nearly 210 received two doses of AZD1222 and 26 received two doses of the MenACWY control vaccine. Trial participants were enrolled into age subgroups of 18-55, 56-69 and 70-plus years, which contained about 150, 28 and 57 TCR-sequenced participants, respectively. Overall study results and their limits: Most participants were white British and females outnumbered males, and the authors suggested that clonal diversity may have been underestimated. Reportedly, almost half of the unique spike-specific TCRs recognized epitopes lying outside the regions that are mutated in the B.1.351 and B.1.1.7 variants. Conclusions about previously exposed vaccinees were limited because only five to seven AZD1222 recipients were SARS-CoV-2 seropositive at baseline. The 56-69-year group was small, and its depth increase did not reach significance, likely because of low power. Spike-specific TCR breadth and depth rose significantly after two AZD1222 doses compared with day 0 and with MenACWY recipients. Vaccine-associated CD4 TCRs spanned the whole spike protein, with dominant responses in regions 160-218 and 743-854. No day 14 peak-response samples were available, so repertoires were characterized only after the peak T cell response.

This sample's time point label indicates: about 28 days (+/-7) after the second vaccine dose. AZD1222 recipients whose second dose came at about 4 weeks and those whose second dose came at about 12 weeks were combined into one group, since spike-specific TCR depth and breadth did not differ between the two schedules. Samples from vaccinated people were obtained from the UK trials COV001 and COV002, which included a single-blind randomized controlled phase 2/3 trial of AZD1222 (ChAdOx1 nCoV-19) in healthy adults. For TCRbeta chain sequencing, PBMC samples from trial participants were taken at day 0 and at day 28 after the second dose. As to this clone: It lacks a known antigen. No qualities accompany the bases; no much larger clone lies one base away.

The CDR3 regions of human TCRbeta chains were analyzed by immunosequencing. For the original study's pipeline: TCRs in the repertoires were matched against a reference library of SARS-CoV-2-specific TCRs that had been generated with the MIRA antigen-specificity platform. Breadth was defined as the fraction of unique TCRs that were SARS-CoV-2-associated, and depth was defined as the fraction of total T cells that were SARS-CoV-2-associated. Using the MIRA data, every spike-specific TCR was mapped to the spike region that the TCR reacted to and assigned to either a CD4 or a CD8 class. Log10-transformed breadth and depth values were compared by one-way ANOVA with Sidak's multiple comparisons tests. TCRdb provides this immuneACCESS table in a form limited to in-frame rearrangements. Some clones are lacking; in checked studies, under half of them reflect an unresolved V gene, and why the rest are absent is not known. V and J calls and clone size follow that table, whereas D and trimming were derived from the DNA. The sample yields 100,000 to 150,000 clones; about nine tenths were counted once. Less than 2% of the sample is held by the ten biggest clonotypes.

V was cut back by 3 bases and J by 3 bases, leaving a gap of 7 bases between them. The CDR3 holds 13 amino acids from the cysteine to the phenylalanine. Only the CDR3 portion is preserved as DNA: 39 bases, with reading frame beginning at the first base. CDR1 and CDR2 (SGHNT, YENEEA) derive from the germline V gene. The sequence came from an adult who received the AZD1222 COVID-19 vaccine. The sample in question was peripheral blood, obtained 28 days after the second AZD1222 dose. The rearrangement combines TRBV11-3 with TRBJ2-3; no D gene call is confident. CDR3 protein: CASSFGLTDTQYF. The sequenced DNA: TGTGCCAGCAGCTTCGGTTTAACAGATACGCAGTATTTT. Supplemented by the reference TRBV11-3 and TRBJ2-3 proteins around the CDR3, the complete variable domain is EAGVVQSPRYKIIEKKQPVAFWCNPISGHNTLYWYLQNLGQGPELLIRYENEEAVDDSQLPKDRFSAERLKGVDSTLKIQPAELGDSAVYLCASSFGLTDTQYFGPGTRLTVL.